Presented here are 21 T cell receptor beta chains from one specimen sequenced in a study of T cell changes during pregnancy in multiple sclerosis. Repertoires were generated with immunoSEQ multiplex PCR, while TCRdb's copy carries only in-frame clones and drops some. The sample yields just over 90,000 clones, roughly 89% seen once. The sample consisted of peripheral blood, taken after pregnancy. The receptor set was obtained from a female donor in good health, enrolled as a control in a pregnancy study.

The chain uses TRBV7-3 and TRBJ2-5; TRBD1 might be the D (6 bases). Trimming stripped 0 bases from V and 5 bases from J, with 19 bases between. The CDR3 has 17 residues. CDR1 is SGHTA and CDR2 is FQGTGA in the germline V gene. The DNA for the CDR3 is TGTGCCAGCAGCTTAACAGGGCGTGGGGGCCCTCGGGAGACCCAGTACTTC. It yields the protein CASSLTGRGGPRETQYF.

V is TRBV9 and J is TRBJ1-1; 8 positions match TRBD1. The length of the CDR3 is 13 residues. V lost 7 bases to trimming and J lost 4 bases; unmatched junction nucleotides: 6. Germline V lookup: CDR1 SGDLS, CDR2 YYNGEE. The CDR3 reads CASGAGGRTEAFF. CDR3 nucleotide sequence: TGTGCCAGCGGGGCAGGGGGCCGCACTGAAGCTTTCTTT.

V and J are TRBV4-3 and TRBJ1-3; D is possibly TRBD1 (5 bases). In germline, CDR1 is LGHNA, CDR2 YSLEER. Trimming took off 2 bases at V and 0 bases at J, with 14 bases between the two ends. The CDR3 has 17 amino acids. This CDR3 reads CASSQSQGLYSGNTIYF. The CDR3 nucleotides are TGCGCCAGCAGCCAATCTCAGGGACTCTACTCTGGAAACACCATATATTTT.

V gene TRBV4-3 combines with J gene TRBJ1-2; tentatively, D is TRBD1 (6 bases). This CDR3 spans 14 amino acids. V was pared by 3 bases and J by 4 bases, with 12 bases between. Germline V gene sequence: CDR1 LGHNA, CDR2 YSLEER. In DNA, the CDR3 is TGCGCCAGCAGCCATATGGACAGTACCTATGGCTACACCTTC. It encodes CASSHMDSTYGYTF.

This chain uses TRBV4-2 with TRBJ1-1; D unclear. Germline assignment: CDR1 LGHNA and CDR2 YNFKEQ. The CDR3 covers 14 residues. V lost 0 bases and J 0 bases, leaving 5 bases between the germline ends. DNA for the CDR3: TGTGCCAGCAGCCAAGACAGGCTGAACACTGAAGCTTTCTTT. Translating gives CASSQDRLNTEAFF.

This clone came up once. The rearrangement links TRBV4-1 to TRBJ1-3; D ambiguous. Between the trimmed V and J ends, which lost 3 bases and 6 bases, there was a span of 18 bases. The germline V gene encodes CDR1 MGHRA and CDR2 YSYEKL. The CDR3 has 16 amino acids. The CDR3 here is CASSQGSVGSVNTIYF. Written as DNA, the CDR3 is TGCGCCAGCAGCCAGGGATCGGTGGGGAGTGTAAACACCATATATTTT.

V is TRBV6-1 and J is TRBJ2-7, with TRBD2 matching over 7 bases. V shed 6 bases, J shed 3 bases, and the junction held 5 bases outside the gene matches. Germline V gives CDR1 MNHNS, CDR2 SASEGT. The CDR3 length is 13 residues. The CDR3 reads CASRERGVYEQYF. For the CDR3, the DNA is TGTGCCAGCAGAGAGCGGGGTGTCTACGAGCAGTACTTC.

The V and J genes are TRBV7-4 and TRBJ1-5; no firm D call. Germline-derived CDR1 and CDR2 are SGHVT and SQSDAQ. The CDR3 covers 15 residues. V shed 2 bases and J shed 4 bases, with 12 bases lying between them. DNA of the CDR3: TGTGCCAGCAGCTTAATTCTGGGAGTTAATCAGCCCCAGCATTTT. Amino acid sequence: CASSLILGVNQPQHF.

V and J are TRBV4-3 and TRBJ2-1, with 7 bases identical to TRBD2. This CDR3 comprises 16 residues. CDR1 and CDR2 from the germline V gene are LGHNA and YSLEER. V lost 0 bases to trimming and J lost 3 bases; unmatched junction nucleotides: 5. The CDR3 DNA reads as TGCGCCAGCAGCCAAGATGGGGGGGTGGTCTACAATGAGCAGTTCTTC. Translated, it gives CASSQDGGVVYNEQFF.

Only one count was recorded for this clone. V and J are TRBV14 and TRBJ2-2; possibly TRBD1 for D (7 bases). The germline CDR1 and CDR2 sequences are SGHDN and FVKESK. CDR3 length: 15 residues. V lost 4 bases and J lost 6, with 15 bases in between. The CDR3 spells CASSRLGTVAGELFF. CDR3 DNA sequence: TGTGCCAGCAGCCGACTAGGGACAGTCGCCGGGGAGCTGTTTTTT.

The CDR3 here is CSVEGAGQGIENIQYF. The CDR3 nucleotides read TGCAGCGTTGAGGGGGCGGGACAGGGAATCGAAAACATTCAGTACTTC. The rearrangement uses TRBV29-1 and TRBJ2-4; 9 nucleotides agree with TRBD1. The ends lost 3 bases at V and 5 bases at J; junction bases unmatched: 11. The CDR3 is 16 amino acids. Germline V CDR1 and CDR2: SQVTM, ANQGSEA. Full variable domain (missing parts from reference TRBV29-1 and TRBJ2-4): SAVISQKPSRDICQRGTSLTIQCQVDSQVTMMFWYRQQPGQSLTLIATANQGSEATYESGFVIDKFPISRPNLTFSTLTVSNMSPEDSSIYLCSVEGAGQGIENIQYFGAGTRLSVL.

This chain uses TRBV4-2 with TRBJ2-5; D is perhaps TRBD2 (7 bases). The V end lost 0 bases, the J end lost 5 bases, and 16 bases lay between the germline ends. CDR3 size: 16 residues. Germline CDR1 is LGHNA and CDR2 is YNFKEQ. This chain's CDR3 is CASSQDIGAGAETQYF. The CDR3 coding sequence is TGTGCCAGCAGCCAAGATATAGGGGCGGGGGCGGAGACCCAGTACTTC.

The chain employs TRBV11-3 and TRBJ2-1, with D uncertain. V was cut by 0 bases and J by 2 bases, with 8 bases left in between. The CDR3 is 15 residues long. Germline assignment: CDR1 SGHNT and CDR2 YENEEA. For the CDR3, the DNA is TGTGCCAGCAGCTTAGAGGCCGATGCCTACAATGAGCAGTTCTTC. Residues: CASSLEADAYNEQFF.

The V and J genes are TRBV19 and TRBJ2-7; no clear D. In germline, CDR1 is LNHDA, CDR2 SQIVND (reference sequence). Trimming took off 6 bases at V and 3 bases at J, with 15 bases between the two ends. This CDR3 has 14 amino acids. The chain's CDR3 is CASRNRAPDYEQYF. The CDR3 nucleotides read TGTGCCAGTAGAAACAGAGCCCCTGACTACGAGCAGTACTTC. Full variable domain (rest looked up from reference TRBV19 and TRBJ2-7): DGGITQSPKYLFRKEGQNVTLSCEQNLNHDAMYWYRQDPGQGLRLIYYSQIVNDFQKGDIAEGYSVSREKKESFPLTVTSAQKNPTAFYLCASRNRAPDYEQYFGPGTRLTVT.

The chain uses TRBV5-4 and TRBJ1-2; D is possibly TRBD1 (6 bases). This CDR3 is built from 13 residues. CDR1 and CDR2 from the germline V gene are SGHNT and YYREEE (reference sequence). V was shortened by 2 bases and J by 4 bases, with 9 bases between the two germline ends. CDR3 in amino acids: CASSLQGGYGYTF. The CDR3 DNA is TGTGCCAGCAGCTTACAGGGCGGCTATGGCTACACCTTC.

The chain carries TRBV2 and TRBJ2-6; TRBD1 matches 7 bases. The CDR3 has 13 residues. CDR1 SNHLY and CDR2 FYNNEI come from the germline V gene. J lost 9 bases, V lost 8 bases, and 7 bases had no gene match. The CDR3 DNA reads TGTGCCAGCCACACCCGGGACAGCAACGTCCTGACTTTC. Translation gives CASHTRDSNVLTF.

This chain connects TRBV7-9 to TRBJ1-2, with TRBD1 matching 9 bases. This CDR3 region has 15 residues. Germline V CDR1 and CDR2: SEHNR, FQNEAQ (reference sequence). V trimming: 5 bases; J trimming: 6 bases; junction bases outside the gene matches: 10. This CDR3 reads CASSPRDRVEDGYTF. The CDR3 DNA follows: TGTGCCAGCAGCCCTCGGGACAGGGTTGAGGATGGCTACACCTTC.

The J gene is TRBJ2-5, the V gene TRBV6-5; D is unresolved. The J call may be mistaken, given a closer DNA end match to TRBJ2-7. The CDR3 spans 13 residues. Germline CDR1 and CDR2: MNHEY and SVGAGI. DNA of the CDR3: TGTGCCAGCAGTTACTCTAGTGTCTACGAGCAGTACTTC. It translates to CASSYSSVYEQYF.

This chain connects TRBV7-9 to TRBJ2-2; 8 bases map to TRBD1. Germline trimming cut 4 bases from V and 3 bases from J; bases unmatched to any gene: 10. Germline CDR1 SEHNR, CDR2 FQNEAQ (reference sequence). The CDR3 extends over 17 amino acids. For the CDR3, the DNA is TGTGCCAGCAGCTCGAGCCCCCGGACAGGGTACACCGGGGAGCTGTTTTTT. Translating it yields CASSSSPRTGYTGELFF.

The chain carries TRBV19 and TRBJ1-1; a weak D match, TRBD1 (5 bases). V lost 7 bases and J 5 bases, leaving 23 bases between the germline ends. The CDR3 extends over 16 amino acids. CDR1 and CDR2 (germline): LNHDA, SQIVND (reference sequence). This chain's CDR3 is CASTPPGTFWGTEAFF. CDR3 sequence (DNA): TGTGCCAGTACCCCCCCCGGGACTTTTTGGGGAACTGAAGCTTTCTTT.

The chain joins TRBV10-3 to TRBJ1-5; 7 nucleotides agree with TRBD1. The CDR3 has 15 residues. Germline V gene data show CDR1 as ENHRY and CDR2 as SYGVKD. V shed 2 bases and J 0 bases; nucleotides not matched to a gene: 1. CDR3 nucleotides: TGTGCCATCAGTGAGGGGGACAGTAGCAATCAGCCCCAGCATTTT. Its protein product is CAISEGDSSNQPQHF.